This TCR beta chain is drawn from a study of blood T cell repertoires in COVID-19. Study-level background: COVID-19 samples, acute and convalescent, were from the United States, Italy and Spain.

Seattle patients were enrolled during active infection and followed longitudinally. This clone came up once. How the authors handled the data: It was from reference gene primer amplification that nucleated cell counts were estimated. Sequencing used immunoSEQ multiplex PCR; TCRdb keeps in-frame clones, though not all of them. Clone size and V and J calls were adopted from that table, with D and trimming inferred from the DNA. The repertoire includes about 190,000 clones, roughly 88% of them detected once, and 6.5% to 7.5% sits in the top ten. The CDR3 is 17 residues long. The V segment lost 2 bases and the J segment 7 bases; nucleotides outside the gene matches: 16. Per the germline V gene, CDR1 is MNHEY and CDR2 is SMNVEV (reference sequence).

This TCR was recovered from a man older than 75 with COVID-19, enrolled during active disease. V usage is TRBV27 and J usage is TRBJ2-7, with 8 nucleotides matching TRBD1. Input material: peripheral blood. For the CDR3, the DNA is TGTGCCAGCAGTTTACGGTCCCCGCGACAGGGGCGTTCTGAGCAGTACTTC. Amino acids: CASSLRSPRQGRSEQYF.